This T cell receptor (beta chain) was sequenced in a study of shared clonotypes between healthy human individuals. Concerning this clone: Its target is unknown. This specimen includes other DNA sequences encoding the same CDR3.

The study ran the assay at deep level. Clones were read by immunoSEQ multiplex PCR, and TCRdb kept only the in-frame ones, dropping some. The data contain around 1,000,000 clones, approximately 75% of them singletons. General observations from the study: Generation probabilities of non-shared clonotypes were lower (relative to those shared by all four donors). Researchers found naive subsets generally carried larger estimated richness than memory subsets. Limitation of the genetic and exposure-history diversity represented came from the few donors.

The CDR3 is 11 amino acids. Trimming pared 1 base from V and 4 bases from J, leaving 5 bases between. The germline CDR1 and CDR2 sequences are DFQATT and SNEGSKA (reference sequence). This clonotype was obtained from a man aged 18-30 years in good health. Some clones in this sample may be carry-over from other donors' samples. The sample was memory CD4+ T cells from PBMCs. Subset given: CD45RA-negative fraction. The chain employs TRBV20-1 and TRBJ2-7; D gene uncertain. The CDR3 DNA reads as TGCAGTGCTAGAGCCAGTTACGAGCAGTACTTC. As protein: CSARASYEQYF.